The present T cell receptor (beta chain) was sequenced within a study of human T cells and chemical hapten exposure (dated by TCRdb to the early 2020s). Background for the entire study: For sensitization, 2% DPC in acetone was applied to a roughly 2 cm by roughly 2 cm area of upper inner arm skin. About 29 alopecia patients gave blood for TCR sequencing at one to four time points (pre-sensitization, 2, 6 and 24 weeks). Patch testing was done on the upper back using Finn chambers containing 0.01% DPC, and results were scored after 6 days according to International Contact Dermatitis Research Group standards. Blood was sampled from patients pre-sensitization (week 0) and at 2, 6 and about 24 weeks after DPC sensitization. Peripheral blood TCR repertoire changes were tracked in vivo in alopecia patients during primary and secondary sensitization to the hapten diphenylcyclopropenone (DPC). The mostly female patient cohort included alopecia areata with under or over 50% scalp involvement, alopecia totalis and alopecia universalis. Libraries were pooled for sequencing, and variation in per-sample TCR yields was attributed mainly to small differences in library volumes within the pool. Weekly therapeutic DPC doses were additionally applied to the scalp of patients throughout the roughly 24-week study period. Points the paper makes about the study in general: Because all patients had alopecia, a presumed autoimmune disease, the immune response of the patients might differ from that of healthy individuals. Patch test score was positively correlated with the number of PT1 expanded TCRs, with significance at thresholds 8, 16 and 32 but not at 4. Repeated subsampling changed both the strength of the expansion versus patch-test correlation and the threshold at which that correlation became significant. No change with DPC sensitization was found in the number of TCRs above 1 in 1000 frequency, and no evidence of global repertoire structure alterations was found. Expanded TCRs formed significantly more large CDR3 similarity clusters than pre-sensitization or healthy control sets, consistent with antigen-driven responses.

V loses 2 bases of germline sequence and J loses 6 bases, and the interval between the two ends is 11 bases. CDR1 and CDR2 are drawn from the germline V gene: MNHNS, SASEGT. The CDR3, from cysteine to phenylalanine, totals 14 residues. Just the 42-base CDR3 DNA is kept, in frame starting at base 1. As for this clonotype: This receptor's antigen is unknown. The sample holds no much larger clone one base away, and base qualities are not on file.

The time point label corresponds to: patch test 1, 2 weeks after DPC sensitization. Interpreted using the paper, the treatment or condition label stands for: therapeutic diphenylcyclopropenone sensitization with weekly scalp DPC. Blood at each patch-test visit was drawn before the patch test was applied. To be eligible, patients had to be aged 18 to 70, diagnosed with alopecia and judged suitable for DPC therapy, while pregnant patients were excluded. Total RNA was extracted from unfractionated whole blood that had been collected in Tempus Blood RNA tubes. The receptor library was made with RACE. The sequencer listed for this sample is NextSeq 500. During library preparation, unique molecular identifiers were attached to individual cDNA molecules so that TCRs could be counted in a quantitative, reproducible way. Each blood RNA sample was used to sequence both TCR alpha and TCR beta chains. The authors' analysis ran thus. A median of approximately 100,000 TCRs per sample was observed, with a range of about 23,224 to 700,000. V, J and CDR3 annotation of the TCR reads was carried out using the Decombinator software suite. For PS versus PT1 abundance plots, all samples were subsampled to the same number of TCRs (28,000). TCRs were defined as expanded if absent before sensitization and observed at least eight times at the 2-week time point. TCRdb cleaned the public reads at Q25 with fastp, built clones with MiXCR and kept in-frame beta chains. All rows with the same CDR3 protein become a single entry with the most common DNA and genes. TCRdb, rather than the study authors, made the V and J calls. The sample table records approximately 74,000 distinct CDR3 sequences; more than 30% of these occur just once. Of the sample, approximately 9.1% is held by the ten largest clones.

The sample in question was whole blood, obtained in connection with sensitization to the hapten diphenylcyclopropenone (DPC). The clonotype was recovered from a man aged 35 to 55 with alopecia areata. Some clones in this sample may be carry-over from other donors' samples. Recombination connected TRBV6-1 to TRBJ1-5, with TRBD1 tentatively as D gene (5 bases match). The CDR3: CASSERGGGQPQHF. The DNA sequence follows: TGTGCCAGCAGTGAACGGGGTGGGGGTCAGCCCCAGCATTTT.